The present T cell receptor beta chain was sequenced within a study of human T cells and chemical hapten exposure. The study's findings and limits: The study found expanded TCRs formed significantly more large CDR3 similarity clusters than controls. No alteration of TCRs above 1 in 1000 frequency was seen with DPC sensitization.

Trimming took 2 bases from V and 4 from J, leaving 12 bases between them. The CDR3 covers 14 residues. The germline V gene encodes CDR1 DFQATT and CDR2 SNEGSKA (reference sequence). MiXCR, run by TCRdb on the RACE reads, gives a single entry per CDR3 protein. The sample carries 150,000 to 200,000 distinct CDR3 sequences, around a quarter recorded once. Time point described: patch test 3, about 24 weeks after DPC sensitization. Treatment of the sample: therapeutic diphenylcyclopropenone sensitization with weekly scalp DPC. To note about this clonotype: Its specificity is unknown.

The receptor's source is a young woman with alopecia areata. Some clones in this sample may be carry-over from other donors' samples. The sequencing here drew on whole blood, taken in connection with sensitization to the hapten diphenylcyclopropenone (DPC). The rearrangement uses TRBV20-1 and TRBJ1-5; a possible D gene is TRBD1 (6 bases). The CDR3 DNA sequence: TGCAGTGCTAGATCCCACAGGGAAAATCAGCCCCAGCATTTT. Translating it yields CSARSHRENQPQHF.